This T cell receptor (beta chain) comes out of a study of graft-versus-host responses after intestinal transplantation. Study background: All recipients got anti-thymocyte globulin induction, then tacrolimus and steroids for roughly three years.

Investigators treated the graft tissue so that it released intraepithelial and lamina propria lymphocytes. Clones were sequenced by immunoSEQ multiplex PCR, and TCRdb holds only the in-frame ones, with some missing. The sample consists of approximately 63,000 clones, 75% to 90% of them appearing once. V was cut by 4 bases and J by 2 bases, with 16 bases left in between. CDR3 length: 16 amino acids. Germline CDR1 and CDR2: SGHRS and YFSETQ. The sequence came from a human patient who received an intestinal transplant, so some T cells may come from the graft donor. The sample consisted of ileum tissue, taken roughly 390 days after transplant. V and J are TRBV5-1 and TRBJ2-1; no reliable D call. The CDR3 region has the DNA TGCGCCAGCAGCCCCCTTTCCGCATACACCTACAATGAGCAGTTCTTC. Its protein product is CASSPLSAYTYNEQFF.